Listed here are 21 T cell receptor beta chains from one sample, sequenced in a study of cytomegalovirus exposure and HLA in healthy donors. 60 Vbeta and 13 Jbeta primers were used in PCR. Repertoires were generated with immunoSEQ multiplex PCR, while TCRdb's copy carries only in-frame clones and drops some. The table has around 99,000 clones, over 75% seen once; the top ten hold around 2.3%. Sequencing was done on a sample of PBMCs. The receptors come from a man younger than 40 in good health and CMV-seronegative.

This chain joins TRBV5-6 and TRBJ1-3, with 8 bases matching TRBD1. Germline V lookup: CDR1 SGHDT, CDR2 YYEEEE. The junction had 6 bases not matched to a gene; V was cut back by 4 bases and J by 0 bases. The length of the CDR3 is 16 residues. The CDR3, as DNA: TGTGCCAGCAGCCCGGACAGGGTCGGCTCTGGAAACACCATATATTTT. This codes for CASSPDRVGSGNTIYF. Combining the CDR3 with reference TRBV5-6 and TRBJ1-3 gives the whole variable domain DAGVTQSPTHLIKTRGQQVTLRCSPKSGHDTVSWYQQALGQGPQFIFQYYEEEERQRGNFPDRFSGHQFPNYSSELNVNALLLGDSALYLCASSPDRVGSGNTIYFGEGSWLTVV.

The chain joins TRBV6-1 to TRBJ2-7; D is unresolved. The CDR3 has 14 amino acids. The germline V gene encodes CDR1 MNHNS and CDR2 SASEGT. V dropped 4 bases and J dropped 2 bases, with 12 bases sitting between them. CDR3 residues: CASSGALMTYEQYF. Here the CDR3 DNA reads TGTGCCAGCAGTGGGGCCCTAATGACCTACGAGCAGTACTTC.

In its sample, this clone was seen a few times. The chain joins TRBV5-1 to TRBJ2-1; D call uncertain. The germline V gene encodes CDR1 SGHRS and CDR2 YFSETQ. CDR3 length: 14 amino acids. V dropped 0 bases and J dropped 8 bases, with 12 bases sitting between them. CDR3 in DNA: TGCGCCAGCAGCTTGGCCCCTCCGGTCGATGAGCAGTTCTTC. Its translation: CASSLAPPVDEQFF.

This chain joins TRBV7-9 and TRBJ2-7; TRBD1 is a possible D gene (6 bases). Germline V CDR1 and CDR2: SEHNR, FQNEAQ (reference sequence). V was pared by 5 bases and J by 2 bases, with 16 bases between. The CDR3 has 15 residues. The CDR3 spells CASSNTSGQAYEQYF. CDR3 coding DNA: TGTGCCAGCAGCAATACCTCGGGACAAGCCTACGAGCAGTACTTC.

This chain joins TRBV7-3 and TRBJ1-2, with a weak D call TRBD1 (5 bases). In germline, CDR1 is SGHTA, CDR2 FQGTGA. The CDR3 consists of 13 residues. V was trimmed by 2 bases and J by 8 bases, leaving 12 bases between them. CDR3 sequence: CASSLGATKGYTF. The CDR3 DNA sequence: TGTGCCAGCAGCTTAGGGGCTACAAAGGGCTACACCTTC.

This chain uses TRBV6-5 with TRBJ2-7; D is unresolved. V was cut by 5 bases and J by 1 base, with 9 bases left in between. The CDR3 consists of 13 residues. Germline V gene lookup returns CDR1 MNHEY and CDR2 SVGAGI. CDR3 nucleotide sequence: TGTGCCAGCAGTCATGGGCCATCCTACGAGCAGTACTTC. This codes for CASSHGPSYEQYF.

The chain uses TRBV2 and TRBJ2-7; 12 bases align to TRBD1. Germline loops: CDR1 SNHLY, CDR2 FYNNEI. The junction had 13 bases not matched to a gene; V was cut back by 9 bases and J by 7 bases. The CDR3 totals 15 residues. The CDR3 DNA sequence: TGTGCCAGTGCACCCACGGGACAGGGGGCTCAGGAGCAGTACTTC. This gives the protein CASAPTGQGAQEQYF.

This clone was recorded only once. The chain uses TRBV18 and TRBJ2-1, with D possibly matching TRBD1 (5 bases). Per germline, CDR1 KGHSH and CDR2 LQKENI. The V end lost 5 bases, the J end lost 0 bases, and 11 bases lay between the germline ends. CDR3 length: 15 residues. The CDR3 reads CASSSQGGSYNEQFF. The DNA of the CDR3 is TGTGCCAGCTCATCCCAGGGTGGCTCCTACAATGAGCAGTTCTTC.

CDR3 loop: CASSPRGGYEQYF. The CDR3 nucleotides read TGTGCCAGCAGCCCCCGGGGGGGCTACGAGCAGTACTTC. The chain has TRBV11-3 and TRBJ2-7, with 8 nucleotides matching TRBD2. Germline CDR1 and CDR2: SGHNT and YENEEA. J lost 3 bases, V lost 5 bases, and 3 bases had no gene match. This CDR3 region has 13 residues.

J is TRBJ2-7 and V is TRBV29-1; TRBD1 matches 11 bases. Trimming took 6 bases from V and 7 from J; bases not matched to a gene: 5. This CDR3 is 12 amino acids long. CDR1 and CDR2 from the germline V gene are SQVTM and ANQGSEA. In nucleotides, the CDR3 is TGCAGCGTCGGACAGGGGGCTTGGGAGCAGTACTTC. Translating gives CSVGQGAWEQYF.

As DNA, the CDR3 is TGTGCCAGCAGCTCCGATTTAGGGGCGCGGACCGGGGAGCTGTTTTTT. Amino acids: CASSSDLGARTGELFF. The rearrangement uses TRBV7-3 and TRBJ2-2, with D possibly TRBD1 on 5 matching bases. V lost 4 bases and J 5 bases, leaving 17 bases between the germline ends. The CDR3 sequence is 16 residues long. CDR1 is SGHTA and CDR2 is FQGTGA in the germline V gene.

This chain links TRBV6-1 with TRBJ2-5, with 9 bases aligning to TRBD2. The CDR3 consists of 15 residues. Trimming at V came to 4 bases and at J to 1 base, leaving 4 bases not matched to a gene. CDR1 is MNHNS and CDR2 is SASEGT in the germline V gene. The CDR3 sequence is CASSVLAGTQETQYF. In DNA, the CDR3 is TGTGCCAGCAGTGTGCTAGCGGGAACCCAAGAGACCCAGTACTTC.

CDR3 nucleotides: TGCGCCAGCGCCGAACCGGGACATACGGAAAAACTGTTTTTT. Encoded protein: CASAEPGHTEKLFF. This chain joins TRBV10-2 and TRBJ1-4; D possibly corresponds to TRBD1 (6 bases). This CDR3 is 14 amino acids long. Germline CDR1 WSHSY, CDR2 SAAADI. The ends were cut back, 8 bases at V and 8 bases at J, with 18 bases in the middle.

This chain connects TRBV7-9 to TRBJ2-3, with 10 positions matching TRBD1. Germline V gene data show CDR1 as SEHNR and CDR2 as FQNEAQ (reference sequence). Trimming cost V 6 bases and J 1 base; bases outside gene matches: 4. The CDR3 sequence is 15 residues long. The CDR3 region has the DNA TGTGCCAGCAGGACGACAGGGGGCGGCACAGATACGCAGTATTTT. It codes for CASRTTGGGTDTQYF.

For the CDR3, the DNA is TGTGCCAGCAGCGGTCACAGGGGGCCTGGGGCCAACGTCCTGACTTTC. Translating gives CASSGHRGPGANVLTF. The gene calls are TRBV9 and TRBJ2-6, with TRBD1 matching 9 bases. The CDR3 length is 16 residues. J lost 2 bases, V lost 3 bases, and 3 bases had no gene match. Germline V gene data show CDR1 as SGDLS and CDR2 as YYNGEE.

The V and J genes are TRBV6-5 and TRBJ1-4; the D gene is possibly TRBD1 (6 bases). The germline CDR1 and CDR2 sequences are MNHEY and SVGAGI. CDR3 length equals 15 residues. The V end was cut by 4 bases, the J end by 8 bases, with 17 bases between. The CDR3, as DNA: TGTGCCAGCAGTTCCCTAACAGGGTGGAGAGAAAAACTGTTTTTT. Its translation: CASSSLTGWREKLFF.

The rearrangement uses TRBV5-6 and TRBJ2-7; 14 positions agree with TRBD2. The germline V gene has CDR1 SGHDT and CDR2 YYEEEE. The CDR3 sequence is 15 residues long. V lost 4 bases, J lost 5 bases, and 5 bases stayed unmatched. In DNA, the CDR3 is TGTGCCAGCAGCCGCAGGACTAGCGGGAGGAACGAGCAGTACTTC. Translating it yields CASSRRTSGRNEQYF.

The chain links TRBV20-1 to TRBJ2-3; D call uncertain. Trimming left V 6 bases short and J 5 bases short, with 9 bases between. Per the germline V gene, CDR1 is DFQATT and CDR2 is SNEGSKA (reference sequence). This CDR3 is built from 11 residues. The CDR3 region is CSALSGDTQYF. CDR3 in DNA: TGCAGTGCCCTTTCGGGAGATACGCAGTATTTT.

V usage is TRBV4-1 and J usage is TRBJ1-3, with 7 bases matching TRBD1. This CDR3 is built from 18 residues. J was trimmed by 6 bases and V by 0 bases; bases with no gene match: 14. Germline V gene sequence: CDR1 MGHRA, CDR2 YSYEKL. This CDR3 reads CASSQDPLGQAMPNTIYF. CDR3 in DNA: TGCGCCAGCAGCCAAGATCCTCTAGGACAGGCGATGCCAAACACCATATATTTT.

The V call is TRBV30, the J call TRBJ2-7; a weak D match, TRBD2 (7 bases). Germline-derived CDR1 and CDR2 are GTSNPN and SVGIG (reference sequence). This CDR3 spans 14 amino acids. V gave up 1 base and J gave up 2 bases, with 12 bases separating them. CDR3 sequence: CAWSGGAGAYEQYF. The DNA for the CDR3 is TGTGCCTGGAGTGGGGGGGCGGGAGCCTACGAGCAGTACTTC.

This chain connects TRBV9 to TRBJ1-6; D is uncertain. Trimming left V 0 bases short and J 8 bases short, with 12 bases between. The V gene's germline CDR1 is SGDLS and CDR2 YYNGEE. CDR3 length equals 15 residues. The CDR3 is CASSVDLGSHSPLHF. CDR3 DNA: TGTGCCAGCAGCGTAGACTTAGGGAGCCATTCACCCCTCCACTTT.